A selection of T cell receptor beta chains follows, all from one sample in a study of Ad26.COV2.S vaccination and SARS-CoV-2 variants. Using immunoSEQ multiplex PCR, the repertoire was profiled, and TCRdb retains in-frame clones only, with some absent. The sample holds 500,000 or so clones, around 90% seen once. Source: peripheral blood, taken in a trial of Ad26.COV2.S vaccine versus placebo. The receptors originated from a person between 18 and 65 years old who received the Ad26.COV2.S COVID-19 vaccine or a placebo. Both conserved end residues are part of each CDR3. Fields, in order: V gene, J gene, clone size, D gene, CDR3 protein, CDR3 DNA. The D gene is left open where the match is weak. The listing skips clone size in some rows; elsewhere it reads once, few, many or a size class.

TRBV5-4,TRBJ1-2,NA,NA,CASSPTGRYNYGYTF,TGTGCCAGCAGCCCCACCGGGCGCTATAACTATGGCTACACCTTC
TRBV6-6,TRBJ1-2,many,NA,CASSSDRPLYGYTF,TGTGCCAGCAGTTCCGACAGGCCCCTCTATGGCTACACCTTC
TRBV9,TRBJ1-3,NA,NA,CASSVEGNQGNTIYF,TGTGCCAGCAGCGTAGAAGGGAATCAAGGAAACACCATATATTTT
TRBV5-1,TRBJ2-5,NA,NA,CASSYLGDYQETQYF,TGCGCCAGCAGCTACCTCGGCGACTACCAAGAGACCCAGTACTTC
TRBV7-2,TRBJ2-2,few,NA,CASRGVLTTGELFF,TGTGCCAGTAGAGGGGTACTAACCACCGGGGAGCTGTTTTTT
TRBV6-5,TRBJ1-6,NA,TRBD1,CASSTGGNSPLHF,TGTGCCAGCAGTACAGGGGGCAATTCACCCCTCCACTTT
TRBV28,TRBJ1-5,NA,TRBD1,CASSSQPGGGNQPQHF,TGTGCCAGCAGTTCTCAACCAGGGGGTGGGAATCAGCCCCAGCATTTT
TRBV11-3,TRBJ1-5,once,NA,CASQYGQPQHF,TGTGCCAGCCAGTACGGTCAGCCCCAGCATTTT
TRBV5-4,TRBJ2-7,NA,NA,CASSLVSGRNEQYF,TGTGCCAGCAGCTTGGTGTCAGGGCGAAACGAGCAGTACTTC
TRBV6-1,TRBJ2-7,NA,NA,CASSDRGTYEQYF,TGTGCCAGCAGTGATCGGGGTACCTACGAGCAGTACTTC
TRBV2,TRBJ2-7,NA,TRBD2,CASRLAETTYEQYF,TGTGCCAGCAGACTAGCGGAGACTACCTACGAGCAGTACTTC
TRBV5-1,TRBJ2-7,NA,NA,CASSLDRYEQYF,TGCGCCAGCAGCTTGGATAGGTACGAGCAGTACTTC
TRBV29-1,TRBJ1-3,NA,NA,CSVVIATSGNTIYF,TGCAGCGTTGTGATCGCCACCTCTGGAAACACCATATATTTT
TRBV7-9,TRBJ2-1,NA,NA,CASSPREGNEQFF,TGTGCCAGCAGCCCCCGCGAGGGCAATGAGCAGTTCTTC
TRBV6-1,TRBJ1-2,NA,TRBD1,CASSDTGGPGYTF,TGTGCCAGCAGTGACACAGGGGGCCCTGGCTACACCTTC
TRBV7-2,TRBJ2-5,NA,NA,CASSLDRGSGETQYF,TGTGCCAGCAGCCTAGACAGAGGGTCGGGGGAGACCCAGTACTTC
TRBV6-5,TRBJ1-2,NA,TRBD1,CASSHQGDGGYTF,TGTGCCAGCAGTCACCAGGGGGATGGTGGCTACACCTTC
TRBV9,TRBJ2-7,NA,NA,CASSPQTGPHEQYF,TGTGCCAGCAGCCCCCAGACAGGTCCCCACGAGCAGTACTTC
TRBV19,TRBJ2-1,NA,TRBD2,CASSTSSTSGSWNEQFF,TGTGCCAGTAGTACCTCCTCGACTAGCGGGAGTTGGAATGAGCAGTTCTTC
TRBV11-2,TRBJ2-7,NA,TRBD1,CASSLEGTDSYEQYF,TGTGCCAGCAGCTTAGAGGGGACAGATAGCTACGAGCAGTACTTC
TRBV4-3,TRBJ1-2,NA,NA,CASSQEGTIYYGYTF,TGCGCCAGCAGCCAAGAAGGGACCATTTACTATGGCTACACCTTC
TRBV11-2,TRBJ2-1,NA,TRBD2,CASSLRLAGYNEQFF,TGTGCCAGCAGCTTACGGCTAGCGGGGTACAATGAGCAGTTCTTC
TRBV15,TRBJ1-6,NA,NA,CATSRDWNSPLHF,TGTGCCACCAGCAGAGATTGGAATTCACCCCTCCACTTT
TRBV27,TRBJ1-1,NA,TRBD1,CASSSPTGWATEAFF,TGTGCCAGCAGTTCCCCGACAGGGTGGGCCACTGAAGCTTTCTTT
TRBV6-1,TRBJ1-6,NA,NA,CASSEAYDSPLHF,TGTGCCAGCAGTGAAGCGTATGATTCACCCCTCCACTTT
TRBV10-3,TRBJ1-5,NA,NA,CAISAAGLNQPQHF,TGTGCCATCAGTGCAGCGGGCCTTAATCAGCCCCAGCATTTT
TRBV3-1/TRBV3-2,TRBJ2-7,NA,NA,CASSQDARERGEQYF,TGTGCCAGCAGCCAAGACGCCCGGGAGAGAGGCGAGCAGTACTTC
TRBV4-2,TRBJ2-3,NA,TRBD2,CASSRTRDTQYF,TGTGCCAGCAGCCGGACTAGGGATACGCAGTATTTT
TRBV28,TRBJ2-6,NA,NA,CASSSLGESGANVLTF,TGTGCCAGCAGTTCACTAGGGGAGTCAGGGGCCAACGTCCTGACTTTC
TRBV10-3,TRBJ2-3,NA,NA,CAIGQNTDTQYF,TGTGCCATCGGGCAGAACACAGATACGCAGTATTTT
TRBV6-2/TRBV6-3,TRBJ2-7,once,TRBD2,CASSPSGLALYEQYF,TGTGCCAGCAGTCCAAGCGGACTAGCTCTCTACGAGCAGTACTTC
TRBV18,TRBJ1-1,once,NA,CASSPPLVGTEAFF,TGTGCCAGCTCACCACCCCTGGTGGGGACTGAAGCTTTCTTT
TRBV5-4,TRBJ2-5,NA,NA,CASSQSLQETQYF,TGTGCCAGCAGCCAGTCACTCCAAGAGACCCAGTACTTC
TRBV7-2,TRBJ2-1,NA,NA,CASSLGPYNEQFF,TGTGCCAGCAGCTTGGGACCCTACAATGAGCAGTTCTTC
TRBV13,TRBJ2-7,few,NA,CASSLVRGGQAYEQYF,TGTGCCAGCAGCTTAGTACGGGGGGGACAGGCCTACGAGCAGTACTTC
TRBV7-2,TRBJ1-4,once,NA,CASSSSSGTNEKLFF,TGTGCCAGCAGCTCTTCGTCCGGGACTAATGAAAAACTGTTTTTT
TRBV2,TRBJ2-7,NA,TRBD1,CASDGRGSYEQYF,TGTGCCAGTGATGGCAGGGGGTCCTACGAGCAGTACTTC
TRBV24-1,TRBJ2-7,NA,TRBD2,CATRGAHASGRGYEQYF,TGTGCCACCAGAGGCGCCCATGCTAGCGGGAGAGGGTACGAGCAGTACTTC
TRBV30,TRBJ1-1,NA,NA,CAWSAGAEAFF,TGTGCCTGGAGTGCGGGGGCTGAAGCTTTCTTT
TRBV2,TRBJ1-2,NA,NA,CASSRDFPVDGYTF,TGTGCCAGCAGTCGGGACTTCCCGGTCGATGGCTACACCTTC
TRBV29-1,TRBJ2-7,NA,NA,CSAVGGYEQYF,TGCAGCGCCGTTGGCGGCTACGAGCAGTACTTC